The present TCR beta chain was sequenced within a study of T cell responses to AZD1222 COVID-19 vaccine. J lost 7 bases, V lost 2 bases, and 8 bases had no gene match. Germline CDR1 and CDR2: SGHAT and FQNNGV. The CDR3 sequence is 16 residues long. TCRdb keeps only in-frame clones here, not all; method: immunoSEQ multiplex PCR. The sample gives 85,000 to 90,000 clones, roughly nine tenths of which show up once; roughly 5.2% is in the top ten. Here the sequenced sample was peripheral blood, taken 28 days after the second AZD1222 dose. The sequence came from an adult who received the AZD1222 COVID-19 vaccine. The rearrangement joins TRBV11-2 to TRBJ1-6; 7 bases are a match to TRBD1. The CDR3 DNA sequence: TGTGCCAGCAGCTTAAGGCAGGGGGGATCGAATTCACCCCTCCACTTT. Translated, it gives CASSLRQGGSNSPLHF.